Presented here are 16 T cell receptor beta chains from one specimen sequenced in a study of shared clonotypes between healthy human individuals. Produced via immunoSEQ multiplex PCR; TCRdb's table is partial and in-frame only. The table has 2 million to 2.5 million clones, around 92% seen once. Sequencing was performed on naive CD4+ T cells from PBMCs. Subset reported: CD45RA+ positively selected. These receptors were collected from a man aged 18 to 29 in good health. Some clones in this sample may be carry-over from other donors' samples.

The chain recombines TRBV30 with TRBJ1-5, with no clear D. CDR3 length equals 15 residues. Trimming removed 2 bases from V and 3 bases from J, with 14 bases in between. Germline assignment: CDR1 GTSNPN and CDR2 SVGIG (reference sequence). CDR3 nucleotide sequence: TGTGCCTGGAGTCCACATCTGAGACACAATCAGCCCCAGCATTTT. Translating gives CAWSPHLRHNQPQHF.

The chain is built from TRBV6-1 and TRBJ2-2, with TRBD1 as a possible D gene (6 bases). Germline lookup yields CDR1 MNHNS and CDR2 SASEGT. The CDR3 length is 15 residues. Trimming shortened V by 2 bases and J by 2 bases, and 9 bases separated the two germline ends. The CDR3 sequence is CASSETGRNTGELFF. The CDR3 DNA is TGTGCCAGCAGTGAAACAGGGAGAAACACCGGGGAGCTGTTTTTT.

This chain uses TRBV10-3 with TRBJ2-7; D may correspond to TRBD1 or TRBD2 (5 bases each). Looked up from germline, CDR1 is ENHRY and CDR2 is SYGVKD. Between the trimmed V and J ends, which lost 7 bases and 4 bases, there was a span of 14 bases. The CDR3 is made up of 13 amino acids. CDR3 sequence reads: CAITSPGGYEQYF. In DNA form, the CDR3 reads TGTGCCATCACTTCCCCTGGGGGATACGAGCAGTACTTC.

CDR3: CASSQVLGGEQFF. Written as DNA, the CDR3 is TGCGCCAGCAGCCAAGTTCTGGGTGGTGAGCAGTTCTTC. V and J are TRBV4-3 and TRBJ2-1; D gene uncertain. This CDR3 comprises 13 residues. Per germline, CDR1 LGHNA and CDR2 YSLEER. Trimming removed 1 base at V and 9 bases at J, with 10 bases between.

The CDR3 DNA follows: TGTGCCAGCAGCGTTACGACAGGGAGCACCTACGAGCAGTACTTC. It encodes CASSVTTGSTYEQYF. The rearrangement joins TRBV9 to TRBJ2-7; 7 bases are a match to TRBD1. The CDR3 is 15 amino acids. CDR1 and CDR2 (germline): SGDLS, YYNGEE. Losses at the gene ends were 2 bases for V and 2 bases for J; bases not matched to a gene: 7.

This chain links TRBV5-1 with TRBJ2-1; 9 bases align to TRBD1. Germline lookup yields CDR1 SGHRS and CDR2 YFSETQ. The V and J ends lost 0 bases and 4 bases, in that order; junction bases with no gene match: 2. The CDR3 has 15 amino acids. CDR3 protein: CASSLGDRAYNEQFF. The CDR3, as DNA: TGCGCCAGCAGCTTGGGGGACAGGGCTTACAATGAGCAGTTCTTC.

V usage is TRBV5-1 and J usage is TRBJ2-5; 7 nucleotides line up with TRBD2. CDR1 and CDR2 from the germline V gene are SGHRS and YFSETQ. The CDR3 has 14 amino acids. Germline trimming cut 4 bases from V and 4 bases from J; bases unmatched to any gene: 7. CDR3 in DNA: TGCGCCAGCAGCCGGGAGGCAGGGATAGAGACCCAGTACTTC. It codes for CASSREAGIETQYF.

This clone has only one observation. The gene calls are TRBV28 and TRBJ1-5; D unresolved. Germline loops: CDR1 MDHEN, CDR2 SYDVKM. V was pared by 7 bases and J by 6 bases, with 16 bases between. This CDR3 has 14 amino acids. CDR3 loop: CASIPAPPGQPQHF. CDR3 nucleotides: TGTGCCAGCATCCCGGCCCCCCCGGGTCAGCCCCAGCATTTT.

The chain carries TRBV18 and TRBJ1-1, with D unclear. Trimming removed 2 bases at V and 1 base at J, with 8 bases between. Per germline, CDR1 KGHSH and CDR2 LQKENI. The CDR3 length is 14 residues. CDR3 amino acids: CASSPENSNTEAFF. In DNA, the CDR3 is TGTGCCAGCTCACCAGAGAATTCGAACACTGAAGCTTTCTTT.

The chain has TRBV14 and TRBJ2-2; 9 bases map to TRBD2. The CDR3 covers 17 residues. V was clipped by 5 bases and J by 1 base; unmatched bases: 8. Germline CDR1 SGHDN, CDR2 FVKESK. CDR3 coding DNA: TGTGCCAGCAGCGAGTCTAGCGGGGCCGTGAACACCGGGGAGCTGTTTTTT. Translating gives CASSESSGAVNTGELFF.

The chain links TRBV15 to TRBJ2-3; 9 nucleotides agree with TRBD2. Trimming at V came to 3 bases and at J to 4 bases, leaving 8 bases not matched to a gene. CDR3 length equals 16 residues. The germline V gene has CDR1 LNHNV and CDR2 YYDKDF (reference sequence). The CDR3 loop is CATSRREGTTPDTQYF. CDR3 DNA sequence: TGTGCCACCAGCAGGCGGGAGGGGACTACCCCAGATACGCAGTATTTT.

The V call is TRBV6-6, the J call TRBJ2-7, with 9 bases fitting TRBD1. The germline V gene has CDR1 MNHNY and CDR2 SVGAGI (reference sequence). The V and J ends lost 6 bases and 7 bases, in that order; junction bases with no gene match: 7. This CDR3 is 13 amino acids long. CDR3 amino acids: CASSSGTGREQYF. The CDR3 nucleotides are TGTGCCAGCAGCTCCGGGACAGGGCGAGAGCAGTACTTC.

V usage is TRBV5-1 and J usage is TRBJ2-6; tentatively, D is TRBD1 or TRBD2 (5 bases each). Looked up from germline, CDR1 is SGHRS and CDR2 is YFSETQ. V shed 2 bases and J shed 3 bases, with 9 bases lying between them. This CDR3 contains 15 residues. Written as DNA, the CDR3 is TGCGCCAGCAGCTTCCTTGGGGGTGGGGCCAACGTCCTGACTTTC. Encoded protein: CASSFLGGGANVLTF. The whole variable domain, filled in from reference TRBV5-1 and TRBJ2-6, reads KAGVTQTPRYLIKTRGQQVTLSCSPISGHRSVSWYQQTPGQGLQFLFEYFSETQRNKGNFPGRFSGRQFSNSRSEMNVSTLELGDSALYLCASSFLGGGANVLTFGAGSRLTVL.

The gene calls are TRBV11-2 and TRBJ2-2; TRBD2 agrees at 7 bases. V was clipped by 5 bases and J by 0 bases; unmatched bases: 3. From germline, CDR1 is SGHAT and CDR2 FQNNGV. The CDR3 covers 15 residues. The CDR3 DNA follows: TGTGCCAGCAGCCCCGGACTAGCGAACACCGGGGAGCTGTTTTTT. Translating it yields CASSPGLANTGELFF.

The chain employs TRBV28 and TRBJ1-5; no clear D. The CDR3 is 13 residues long. Trimming pared 7 bases from V and 7 bases from J, leaving 14 bases between. CDR1 MDHEN and CDR2 SYDVKM come from the germline V gene. The CDR3, as DNA: TGTGCCAGCAACCCTTCTAGTGGGCAGCCCCAGCATTTT. Amino acids: CASNPSSGQPQHF.

The chain combines TRBV2 with TRBJ2-5; 9 bases match TRBD2. With V trimmed by 3 bases and J by 3 bases, 5 bases remained unmatched. Germline CDR1 reads SNHLY; CDR2 reads FYNNEI. CDR3 length: 15 amino acids. This CDR3 reads CASSETSGQKETQYF. The CDR3 nucleotides are TGTGCCAGCAGTGAGACTAGCGGACAAAAAGAGACCCAGTACTTC.